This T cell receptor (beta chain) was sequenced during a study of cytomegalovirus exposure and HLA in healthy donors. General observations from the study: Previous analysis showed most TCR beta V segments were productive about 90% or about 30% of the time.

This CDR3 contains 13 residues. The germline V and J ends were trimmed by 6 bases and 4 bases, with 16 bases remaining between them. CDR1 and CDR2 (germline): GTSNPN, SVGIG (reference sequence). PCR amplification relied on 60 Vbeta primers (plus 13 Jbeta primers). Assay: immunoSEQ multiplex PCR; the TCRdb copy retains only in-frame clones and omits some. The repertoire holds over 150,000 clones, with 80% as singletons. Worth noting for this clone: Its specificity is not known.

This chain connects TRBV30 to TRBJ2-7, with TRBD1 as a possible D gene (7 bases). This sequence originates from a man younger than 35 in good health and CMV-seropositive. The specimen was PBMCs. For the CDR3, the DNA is TGTGCCTGTAACGGAGGGGGCCAGTACGAGCAGTACTTC. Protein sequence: CACNGGGQYEQYF. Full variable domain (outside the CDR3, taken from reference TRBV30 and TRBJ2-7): SQTIHQWPATLVQPVGSPLSLECTVEGTSNPNLYWYRQAAGRGLQLLFYSVGIGQISSEVPQNLSASRPQDRQFILSSKKLLLSDSGFYLCACNGGGQYEQYFGPGTRLTVT.